Included here is one T cell receptor (beta chain) sequence, with context. Its antigen is undetermined. Its ends do not fully match the called genes, so a read error is possible. This CDR3 has 15 amino acids. Germline values: CDR1 LGHNA, CDR2 YNFKEQ. With around 500 ng total RNA as template and a constant-region primer, TCR beta cDNA was made. For TCR beta, libraries were produced by three nested multiplex PCR rounds using slightly modified ARM-PCR. The first two PCR rounds used TRBV1-TRBV30 forward primers with a C-beta reverse primer, nine to ten cycles each. From the multiplex PCR reads, TCRdb called clonotypes with MiXCR, one entry per CDR3 protein. The sample has about 120,000 distinct CDR3 sequences, roughly 75% seen once. This sample was taken from a study of tumor-infiltrating lymphocytes in primary liver carcinoma. Study as a whole: Samples yielded about 3.65 to 8 million productive TCRbeta reads, similar across tissue types.

Study observations and caveats: Tumor samples exhibited a significantly greater top-250-clone fraction than blood samples (p = 0.039). Whereas tumor region pairs overlapped more, tumor-adjacent and tumor-blood pairs overlapped less.

Scientists recovered RNA and DNA together from around 20-30 mg of unsorted bulk tissue. The sequence was obtained from a woman in her sixties or seventies with primary liver carcinoma and hepatitis B virus infection. This chain uses TRBV4-2 with TRBJ1-2, with TRBD1 as a possible D gene (6 bases). The sequenced sample consisted of tumor-adjacent normal liver tissue. CDR3 nucleotide sequence: TGTGCCAACAGCCAAGAAGGGGGTGCTTCCTATGGCTACATCTTC. The encoded protein is CANSQEGGASYGYIF.